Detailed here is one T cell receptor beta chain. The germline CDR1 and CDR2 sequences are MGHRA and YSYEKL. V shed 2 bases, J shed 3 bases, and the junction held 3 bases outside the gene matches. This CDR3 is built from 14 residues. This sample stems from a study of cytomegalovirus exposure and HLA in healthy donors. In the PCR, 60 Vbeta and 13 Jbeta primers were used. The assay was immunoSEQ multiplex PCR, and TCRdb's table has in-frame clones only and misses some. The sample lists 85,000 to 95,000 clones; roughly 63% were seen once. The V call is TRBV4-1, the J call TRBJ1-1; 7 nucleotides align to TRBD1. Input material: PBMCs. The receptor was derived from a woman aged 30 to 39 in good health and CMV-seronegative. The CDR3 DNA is TGCGCCAGCAGCCAAAAAGACAGGGACACTGAAGCTTTCTTT. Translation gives CASSQKDRDTEAFF.